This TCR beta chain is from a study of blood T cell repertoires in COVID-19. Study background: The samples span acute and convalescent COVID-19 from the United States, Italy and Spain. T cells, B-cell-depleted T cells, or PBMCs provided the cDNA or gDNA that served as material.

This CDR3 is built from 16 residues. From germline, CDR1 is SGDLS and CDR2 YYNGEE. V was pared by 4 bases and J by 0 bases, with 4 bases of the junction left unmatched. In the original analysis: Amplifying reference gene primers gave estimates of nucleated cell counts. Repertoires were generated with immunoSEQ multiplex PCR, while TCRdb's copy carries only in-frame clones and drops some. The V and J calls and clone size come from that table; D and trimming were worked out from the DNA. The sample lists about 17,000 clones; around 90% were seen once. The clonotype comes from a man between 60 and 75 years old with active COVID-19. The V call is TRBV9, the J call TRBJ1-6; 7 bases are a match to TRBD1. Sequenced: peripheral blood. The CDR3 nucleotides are TGTGCCAGCAGCTCGGACAGGAGCTCCTATAATTCACCCCTCCACTTT. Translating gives CASSSDRSSYNSPLHF.